These 26 T cell receptor beta chains originate from one sample sequenced in a study of post-analysis software for immune sequencing data. Study-level points and caveats: Controls showed lower frequencies than patients for a few TRBV segments, and TRBV5-6, TRBV5-1 and TRBV20-1 were among these.

No antigen has been identified for these receptors. Carried by the TCR beta cDNA libraries were unique molecular identifiers. TCRdb fed the PCR reads into MiXCR, producing one record per CDR3 protein. The table lists 350,000 to 450,000 distinct CDR3 sequences, less than 40% of them singletons, with 10% to 15% in the top ten. Sequenced sample: blood. The receptor set was obtained from a girl under 18 with multiple sclerosis.

The V and J genes are TRBV3-1 and TRBJ2-1; tentatively, D is TRBD1 (5 bases). Per the germline V gene, CDR1 is LGHDT and CDR2 is YNNKEL (reference sequence). The V and J ends lost 7 bases and 1 base respectively, with 14 bases between them. The CDR3 runs 15 residues. CDR3 DNA: TGTGCCAGCACCCCAGGGCAGGGTTCCTACAATGAGCAGTTCTTC. Its translation: CASTPGQGSYNEQFF.

This clonotype was seen a few times. The rearrangement uses TRBV27 and TRBJ2-1; D might be TRBD2 (6 bases). Germline CDR1 reads MNHEY; CDR2 reads SMNVEV (reference sequence). The CDR3 length is 15 residues. V lost 2 bases and J 5 bases, leaving 13 bases between the germline ends. CDR3 nucleotides: TGTGCCAGCAGTTTACGGGCGGGGATGAACAATGAGCAGTTCTTC. This encodes CASSLRAGMNNEQFF.

The rearrangement uses TRBV4-2 and TRBJ2-5; 7 bases map to TRBD1. The CDR3 is 13 residues long. The trim removed 4 bases at V and 11 bases at J, leaving 10 bases unmatched. Per germline, CDR1 LGHNA and CDR2 YNFKEQ. The CDR3 here is CASSPEGTGEQYF. CDR3 sequence (DNA): TGTGCCAGCAGCCCCGAGGGAACAGGGGAGCAGTACTTC.

This clonotype has only a few counts. This chain joins TRBV12-3 or TRBV12-4 and TRBJ1-2, with 8 bases identical to TRBD1. Unmatched junction bases numbered 10, after V lost 6 bases and J lost 4 bases. The CDR3 totals 15 residues. The CDR3 DNA is TGTGCCAGCAGCGCCCAGGGGGCTTTGGGCTATGGCTACACCTTC. It is translated as CASSAQGALGYGYTF.

This clonotype occurred a few times. The chain has TRBV12-3 or TRBV12-4 and TRBJ1-2; no clear D. The CDR3 spans 16 residues. The V and J ends lost 1 base and 2 bases respectively, with 14 bases between them. This CDR3 reads CASSLVDGSFNYGYTF. CDR3 in DNA: TGTGCCAGCAGTTTAGTCGACGGATCTTTCAACTATGGCTACACCTTC.

This chain links TRBV6-6 with TRBJ2-7; tentative D call: TRBD1 (6 bases). The CDR3 extends over 12 amino acids. The V end was cut by 7 bases, the J end by 2 bases, with 9 bases between. CDR1 is MNHNY and CDR2 is SVGAGI in the germline V gene (reference sequence). The chain's CDR3 is CASMPGAYEQYF. The CDR3 nucleotides are TGTGCCAGCATGCCAGGGGCCTACGAGCAGTACTTC.

This clonotype has only a few counts. This chain uses TRBV12-3 or TRBV12-4 with TRBJ2-6, with D perhaps assigned TRBD1 or TRBD2 (5 bases each). The V end lost 4 bases, the J end lost 5 bases, and 12 bases lay between the germline ends. The CDR3 loop spans 15 amino acids. The CDR3 bases are TGTGCCAGCAGTTGGGGACGCGTCTGGGCCAACGTCCTGACTTTC. Its translation: CASSWGRVWANVLTF.

This clonotype was observed many times. The CDR3 DNA follows: TGTGCCAGCAGTTACTCGGGGACTCGCACAGATACGCAGTATTTT. Encoded protein: CASSYSGTRTDTQYF. The chain has TRBV6-5 and TRBJ2-3, with a possible D match to TRBD2 (6 bases). The CDR3 contains 15 residues. Germline lookup yields CDR1 MNHEY and CDR2 SVGAGI. V lost 0 bases, J lost 1 base, and 8 bases lay in between.

V and J are TRBV7-2 and TRBJ2-7, with 9 bases fitting TRBD1. TRBJ2-5 matches the DNA end more closely, so the J call is doubtful. This CDR3 has 13 residues. The germline CDR1 and CDR2 sequences are SGHTA and FQGNSA. The CDR3, as DNA: TGTGCCAGCAGATACAGGGGGCCAGAGACCCAGTACTTC. Residues: CASRYRGPETQYF.

This clonotype was recorded a few times. This rearrangement joins TRBV6-2 or TRBV6-3 to TRBJ2-1; a possible D gene is TRBD1 (6 bases). Per the germline V gene, CDR1 is MNHEY and CDR2 is SVGEGT. Trimming took 6 bases from V and 9 from J, leaving 18 bases between them. This CDR3 is built from 14 residues. The CDR3 region is CASRPLGQGTEQFF. CDR3 sequence (DNA): TGTGCCAGCAGGCCCTTGGGGCAGGGGACTGAGCAGTTCTTC.

There are a few counts of this clonotype. This chain connects TRBV13 to TRBJ2-4; TRBD2 aligns across 7 bases. Looked up from germline, CDR1 is PRHDT and CDR2 is FYEKMQ (reference sequence). With 3 bases clipped from V and 11 bases from J, the junction kept 7 bases outside the gene matches. This CDR3 spans 13 amino acids. Here the CDR3 DNA reads TGTGCCAGCAGCTTGGACGCCCGGGGGGTTCAGTACTTC. Translating gives CASSLDARGVQYF.

This clonotype was counted only a few times. V usage is TRBV20-1 and J usage is TRBJ2-7; TRBD2 matches 7 bases. With V trimmed by 0 bases and J by 0 bases, 11 bases remained unmatched. The CDR3 totals 17 residues. CDR1 is DFQATT, CDR2 SNEGSKA, per germline (reference sequence). Here the CDR3 reads CSARDRLSSGFSYEQYF. The CDR3 coding sequence is TGCAGTGCTAGAGATCGACTCAGTAGCGGGTTCTCCTACGAGCAGTACTTC.

The chain has TRBV10-3 and TRBJ2-2; possibly TRBD1 for D (5 bases). Trimming pared 2 bases from V and 3 bases from J, leaving 10 bases between. The germline CDR1 and CDR2 sequences are ENHRY and SYGVKD. This CDR3 region has 15 residues. CDR3 DNA: TGTGCCATCAGTGAGAGGGCAGGGTACACCGGGGAGCTGTTTTTT. Protein product: CAISERAGYTGELFF.

This clonotype was found a few times. The genes are TRBV7-9 and TRBJ1-5, with D hard to call. CDR1 and CDR2 (germline): SEHNR, FQNEAQ (reference sequence). Trimming stripped 2 bases from V and 5 bases from J, with 7 bases between. The CDR3 covers 13 residues. The CDR3 region has the DNA TGTGCCAGCAGCTTAATAGAGGATCAGCCCCAGCATTTT. Protein product: CASSLIEDQPQHF.

This clonotype appeared once. The genes are TRBV2 and TRBJ2-7, with D possibly being TRBD2 (5 bases). Germline V lookup: CDR1 SNHLY, CDR2 FYNNEI. The CDR3 runs to 14 residues. Deletions cut 7 bases from V and 3 bases from J, with 16 bases between. CDR3 amino acids: CASKRPGPSYEQYF. As DNA, the CDR3 is TGTGCCAGCAAGCGGCCCGGGCCTAGCTACGAGCAGTACTTC.

This clonotype turned up a few times. V gene TRBV5-1 combines with J gene TRBJ2-5; TRBD1 agrees at 9 bases. Germline CDR1 and CDR2: SGHRS and YFSETQ. CDR3 size: 15 residues. Trimming removed 2 bases from V and 3 bases from J; junction bases left unmatched: 5. The CDR3 bases are TGCGCCAGCAGCTTTGGGACAGGGACAAAAGAGACCCAGTACTTC. This codes for CASSFGTGTKETQYF.

J is TRBJ2-5 and V is TRBV29-1, with 7 bases fitting TRBD2. Germline CDR1 SQVTM, CDR2 ANQGSEA. This CDR3 is built from 13 residues. The DNA for the CDR3 is TGCAACGCTGGGGGGGGTACCCCAGAGACCCAGTACTTC. Protein: CNAGGGTPETQYF.

There are a few counts of this clonotype. The chain employs TRBV29-1 and TRBJ2-5; no reliable D call. Trimming took off 4 bases at V and 2 bases at J, with 17 bases between the two ends. The CDR3 extends over 15 amino acids. CDR1 is SQVTM and CDR2 is ANQGSEA in the germline V gene. Written as DNA, the CDR3 is TGCAGCGTTGCCTCTCTCAGATCTTGGCAAGAGACCCAGTACTTC. Amino acids: CSVASLRSWQETQYF.

CDR3 sequence (DNA): TGCGCCAGCAGCCAAAGCTTGGGACAGGACATTCCCCTCGCCTACGAGCAGTACTTC. As protein: CASSQSLGQDIPLAYEQYF. The chain uses TRBV4-3 and TRBJ2-7, with 8 bases that match TRBD1. Germline loops: CDR1 LGHNA, CDR2 YSLEER. There are 19 residues in the CDR3. V was clipped by 2 bases and J by 2 bases; unmatched bases: 17.

The rearrangement uses TRBV3-1 and TRBJ2-5; no clear D gene. CDR1 and CDR2 (germline): LGHDT, YNNKEL (reference sequence). This CDR3 region has 13 residues. The germline V and J ends were trimmed by 6 bases and 2 bases, with 10 bases remaining between them. In nucleotides, the CDR3 is TGTGCCAGCAGTCCAATGGTTCAAGAGACCCAGTACTTC. Protein product: CASSPMVQETQYF.

The V and J genes are TRBV21-1 and TRBJ1-2; TRBD1, the table's D call, lacks a check against the DNA. TRBV21-1 is annotated as a pseudogene. The CDR3 loop spans 15 amino acids. CDR3 protein: CASSNPDSFLYGYTF. The CDR3 DNA follows: TGTGCCAGCAGCAATCCGGACAGCTTCCTCTATGGCTACACCTTC.

The V and J genes are TRBV27 and TRBJ1-2, with a weak D call TRBD1 (6 bases). The CDR3 covers 13 residues. Germline values: CDR1 MNHEY, CDR2 SMNVEV (reference sequence). V was pared by 5 bases and J by 8 bases, with 15 bases between. CDR3 in amino acids: CASSVPDSRGYTF. As DNA, the CDR3 is TGTGCCAGCAGTGTGCCGGACAGTCGGGGCTACACCTTC.

The sample holds a few counts of this clonotype. The rearrangement uses TRBV5-1 and TRBJ1-1; the D is unclear. The CDR3 contains 13 residues. The germline V gene encodes CDR1 SGHRS and CDR2 YFSETQ. The V end lost 4 bases, the J end lost 5 bases, and 12 bases lay between the germline ends. DNA of the CDR3: TGCGCCAGCAGCACCTCCGGGGATACTGAAGCTTTCTTT. It translates to CASSTSGDTEAFF.

This clonotype has a handful of counts. The chain combines TRBV29-1 with TRBJ1-2, with 10 bases fitting TRBD1. After removal of 2 bases from V and 2 bases from J, the junction contained 2 bases not matched to a gene. This CDR3 has 14 residues. CDR1 and CDR2 from the germline V gene are SQVTM and ANQGSEA. CDR3 sequence (DNA): TGCAGCGTTGAAATGGACAGGGGGAACTATGGCTACACCTTC. It encodes CSVEMDRGNYGYTF.

The chain joins TRBV5-1 to TRBJ2-1; D is ambiguous. Germline loops: CDR1 SGHRS, CDR2 YFSETQ. The V end lost 5 bases, the J end lost 9 bases, and 18 bases lay between the germline ends. The CDR3 is 14 residues long. CDR3 in DNA: TGCGCCAGCAGTAGAGCCTCCCCTGTGGCTGAGCAGTTCTTC. Its translation: CASSRASPVAEQFF.

This clonotype was found once. The gene calls are TRBV5-1 and TRBJ2-6; D not certain. Germline V gene data show CDR1 as SGHRS and CDR2 as YFSETQ. CDR3 length equals 16 residues. The ends were cut back, 2 bases at V and 1 base at J, with 10 bases in the middle. CDR3 nucleotide sequence: TGCGCCAGCAGCTTACGCCCAGTGTCTGGGGCCAACGTCCTGACTTTC. This codes for CASSLRPVSGANVLTF.